The 25 T cell receptor beta chains presented below share a single source sample, sequenced in a study of breast tumors, draining lymph nodes, adjacent tissues (dated by TCRdb to the mid-2010s). The library was generated by multiplex PCR. Instrument used: Illumina HiSeq 2000. TCRdb cleaned the public reads at Q25 with fastp, built clones with MiXCR and kept in-frame beta chains. Records with the same CDR3 protein are collapsed into one entry carrying the most frequent genes and DNA. The sample data list 200,000 or so distinct CDR3 sequences, and approximately 30% of these were observed just once. The ten largest clonotypes hold around 4.5% of the sample. Lymph node samples were obtained from the axillary draining lymph nodes of breast cancer patients. The sequenced material came from axillary lymph node tissue. These receptors came from a female donor with breast cancer. Some clones in this sample may be carry-over from other donors' samples.

This clonotype occurred many times. The chain combines TRBV2 with TRBJ2-3; D not resolved. CDR1 SNHLY and CDR2 FYNNEI come from the germline V gene. V dropped 8 bases and J dropped 1 base, with 13 bases sitting between them. This CDR3 has 14 residues. For the CDR3, the DNA is TGTGCCAGCGCCACCGGGTCCCGCACAGATACGCAGTATTTT. Protein product: CASATGSRTDTQYF.

This clonotype occurred many times. The J gene is TRBJ2-3, the V gene TRBV20-1, with D perhaps TRBD2 (7 bases). The germline V gene encodes CDR1 DFQATT and CDR2 SNEGSKA (reference sequence). The CDR3 is 15 amino acids. Between the trimmed V and J ends, which lost 5 bases and 0 bases, there was a span of 15 bases. CDR3 in DNA: TGCAGTGCTGGAGGGGGGGGGGCCAGCACAGATACGCAGTATTTT. Translation gives CSAGGGGASTDTQYF.

The sample holds many counts of this clonotype. The V call is TRBV27, the J call TRBJ2-7, with TRBD2 matching 7 bases. CDR3 size: 15 residues. V lost 6 bases, J lost 5 bases, and 13 bases stayed unmatched. CDR1 and CDR2 (germline): MNHEY, SMNVEV (reference sequence). Here the CDR3 reads CASREGRGRRDEQYF. Here the CDR3 DNA reads TGTGCCAGCAGGGAAGGGAGGGGTAGGAGAGACGAGCAGTACTTC.

The table lists this clonotype with many counts. The chain is built from TRBV20-1 and TRBJ2-1; 7 bases line up with TRBD2. Germline CDR1 DFQATT, CDR2 SNEGSKA (reference sequence). This CDR3 spans 13 amino acids. Germline trimming cut 6 bases from V and 1 base from J; bases unmatched to any gene: 3. The CDR3 here is CSAQRGSYNEQFF. In nucleotides, the CDR3 is TGCAGTGCCCAGCGGGGATCCTACAATGAGCAGTTCTTC.

As regards this clonotype: One end of the junction fails to match germline, which may point to a read error. This chain connects TRBV5-6 to TRBJ2-7, with 7 bases identical to TRBD2. In germline, CDR1 is SGHDT, CDR2 YYEEEE. CDR3 size: 14 residues. The CDR3 sequence: CASSFGGRTYEQYF. Written as DNA, the CDR3 is TGCGCCAGCAGCTTCGGCGGGAGAACCTACGAGCAGTACTTC. The variable domain in full, with the rest retrieved from reference TRBV5-6 and TRBJ2-7, is DAGVTQSPTHLIKTRGQQVTLRCSPKSGHDTVSWYQQALGQGPQFIFQYYEEEERQRGNFPDRFSGHQFPNYSSELNVNALLLGDSALYLCASSFGGRTYEQYFGPGTRLTVT.

There are many counts of this clonotype. The rearrangement joins TRBV2 to TRBJ1-3, with no clear D. V gave up 4 bases and J gave up 10 bases, with 2 bases separating them. The germline gives CDR1 SNHLY, CDR2 FYNNEI. The CDR3 contains 9 residues. The CDR3 spells CASSVTIYF. The CDR3 bases are TGTGCCAGCAGTGTAACCATATATTTT.

This clonotype was counted ten times or more. The chain combines TRBV20-1 with TRBJ2-1; either TRBD1 or TRBD2 may fit D (5 bases each). With 2 bases removed from V and 1 base from J, the gap between germline ends came to 15 bases. The CDR3 is 16 residues long. From germline, CDR1 is DFQATT and CDR2 SNEGSKA (reference sequence). The CDR3 loop is CSARLLTADSYNEQFF. As DNA, the CDR3 is TGCAGTGCTAGACTTTTGACAGCGGATTCCTACAATGAGCAGTTCTTC.

This clonotype appeared many times. The rearrangement links TRBV12-3 or TRBV12-4 to TRBJ2-3; TRBD2 might be the D (6 bases). Between the trimmed V and J ends, which lost 1 base and 6 bases, there was a span of 11 bases. The CDR3 is 14 residues long. The CDR3 DNA reads as TGTGCCAGCAGTTTAGACTTTCGGGGGGATACGCAGTATTTT. The encoded protein is CASSLDFRGDTQYF.

The J gene is TRBJ1-1, the V gene TRBV7-8, with D unclear. Deletions cut 5 bases from V and 6 bases from J, with 10 bases between. The length of the CDR3 is 12 residues. Germline V gene data show CDR1 as SGHVS and CDR2 as FQNEAQ. Here the CDR3 DNA reads TGTGCCAGCAGCCGGCTGAGCTCTGAAGCTTTCTTT. Encoded protein: CASSRLSSEAFF.

The chain has TRBV2 and TRBJ2-7, with 14 bases matching TRBD2. The V segment lost 11 bases and the J segment 3 bases; nucleotides outside the gene matches: 9. CDR1 is SNHLY, CDR2 FYNNEI, per germline. CDR3 length: 15 amino acids. The CDR3 spells CAAGTSGRAGYEQYF. CDR3 bases: TGTGCCGCCGGGACTAGCGGGAGAGCCGGCTACGAGCAGTACTTC.

This clonotype was seen many times. The chain joins TRBV11-2 to TRBJ2-1, with TRBD2 matching 7 bases. The germline gives CDR1 SGHAT, CDR2 FQNNGV. There are 16 residues in the CDR3. V lost 7 bases, J lost 5 bases, and 14 bases stayed unmatched. The CDR3 is CASNQPGAGRDNEQFF. The CDR3 nucleotides read TGTGCCAGCAACCAACCTGGGGCAGGGAGGGACAATGAGCAGTTCTTC.

J is TRBJ1-2 and V is TRBV2; D remains unclear. V was shortened by 7 bases and J by 0 bases, with 18 bases between the two germline ends. The CDR3 totals 16 residues. CDR1 is SNHLY, CDR2 FYNNEI, per germline. CDR3 amino acids: CASTPGISLPNYGYTF. CDR3 coding DNA: TGTGCCAGCACCCCGGGGATTTCCCTTCCTAACTATGGCTACACCTTC.

This clonotype was recorded many times. The chain has TRBV7-8 and TRBJ2-1; 14 nucleotides line up with TRBD2. The CDR3 length is 14 residues. V lost 1 base to trimming and J lost 16 bases; unmatched junction nucleotides: 6. Germline CDR1 and CDR2: SGHVS and FQNEAQ. CDR3 DNA sequence: TGTGCCAGCAGCTTAGGTGGGACTAGCGGGGGCGGTTTCTTC. Its translation is CASSLGGTSGGGFF.

The table lists this clonotype with many counts. The rearrangement uses TRBV19 and TRBJ2-1; weak D call: TRBD1 (5 bases). V was cut by 7 bases and J by 1 base, with 14 bases left in between. This CDR3 has 15 amino acids. Germline lookup yields CDR1 LNHDA and CDR2 SQIVND (reference sequence). The CDR3 sequence is CASTTTGFSYNEQFF. Here the CDR3 DNA reads TGTGCCAGTACCACAACAGGATTTTCCTACAATGAGCAGTTCTTC.

V usage is TRBV18 and J usage is TRBJ2-6; D call uncertain. Trimming took off 2 bases at V and 4 bases at J, with 15 bases between the two ends. Germline V gene sequence: CDR1 KGHSH, CDR2 LQKENI. The CDR3 consists of 17 residues. The CDR3 loop is CASSPSHSSLGANVLTF. The CDR3 DNA reads TGTGCCAGCTCACCATCCCACAGTTCTCTGGGGGCCAACGTCCTGACTTTC.

This clonotype was observed a handful of times. The chain employs TRBV9 and TRBJ1-1, with D uncertain. CDR1 and CDR2 from the germline V gene are SGDLS and YYNGEE. The CDR3 totals 13 residues. The ends were cut back, 0 bases at V and 3 bases at J, with 6 bases in the middle. The CDR3 loop reads CASSVASDTEAFF. CDR3 bases: TGTGCCAGCAGCGTAGCCTCAGACACTGAAGCTTTCTTT.

This clonotype was counted many times. The chain employs TRBV20-1 and TRBJ2-5; TRBD2 agrees at 14 bases. V lost 0 bases to trimming and J lost 6 bases; unmatched junction nucleotides: 3. The CDR3 loop spans 15 amino acids. From germline, CDR1 is DFQATT and CDR2 SNEGSKA (reference sequence). In nucleotides, the CDR3 is TGCAGTGCTAGAGAGGGGACTAGCGGGAGCCAGACCCAGTACTTC. Amino acid sequence: CSAREGTSGSQTQYF.

This clonotype was counted many times. The chain links TRBV12-3 or TRBV12-4 to TRBJ1-3; 8 bases line up with TRBD1. The trim removed 4 bases at V and 2 bases at J, leaving 4 bases unmatched. This CDR3 spans 15 amino acids. CDR3 sequence: CASSSARGPGNTIYF. For the CDR3, the DNA is TGTGCCAGCAGTTCCGCCAGGGGGCCTGGAAACACCATATATTTT.

The rearrangement uses TRBV5-1 and TRBJ2-5, with D possibly called TRBD1 or TRBD2 (5 bases each). Germline CDR1 SGHRS, CDR2 YFSETQ. The CDR3 extends over 15 amino acids. Trimming stripped 0 bases from V and 7 bases from J, with 16 bases between. The CDR3 here is CASSLGGAQLGTQYF. Written as DNA, the CDR3 is TGCGCCAGCAGCTTGGGAGGGGCCCAACTGGGGACCCAGTACTTC.

This clonotype was seen many times. The V gene is TRBV12-3 or TRBV12-4, the J gene TRBJ2-5; D gene ambiguous. The CDR3 totals 13 residues. V was trimmed by 3 bases and J by 3 bases, leaving 8 bases between them. The CDR3 reads CASSFLRKETQYF. CDR3 DNA sequence: TGTGCCAGCAGTTTCTTGCGGAAAGAGACCCAGTACTTC.

This clonotype was detected only once. The chain is built from TRBV29-1 and TRBJ2-1; a possible D gene is TRBD1 (5 bases). CDR1 and CDR2 (germline): SQVTM, ANQGSEA. The CDR3 extends over 16 amino acids. V was pared by 4 bases and J by 2 bases, with 18 bases between. CDR3 amino acids: CSVVYYLGDAYNEQFF. CDR3 nucleotides: TGCAGCGTTGTTTACTACTTAGGGGATGCCTACAATGAGCAGTTCTTC.

This clonotype was observed at least ten times. V and J are TRBV4-1 and TRBJ2-6; D call uncertain. CDR1 MGHRA and CDR2 YSYEKL come from the germline V gene. The germline V and J ends were trimmed by 3 bases and 0 bases, with 12 bases remaining between them. The CDR3 totals 17 residues. Written as DNA, the CDR3 is TGCGCCAGCAGCCATTCTCAGGTGTACTCTGGGGCCAACGTCCTGACTTTC. Its translation: CASSHSQVYSGANVLTF.

This clonotype showed up just a few times. A much larger clone sits a single nucleotide away, making a read error possible. The gene calls are TRBV9 and TRBJ2-1; perhaps TRBD2 as D (7 bases). CDR1 is SGDLS, CDR2 YYNGEE, per germline. This CDR3 is 14 amino acids long. The CDR3 bases are TGTGCCAGCAACTGGGGGGGGGCGAGGGGTGAGCAGTCCTTC. The encoded protein is CASNWGGARGEQSF.

This clonotype was seen repeatedly, ten times or more. The chain recombines TRBV6-5 with TRBJ2-7; D is possibly TRBD2 (6 bases). The CDR3 is 15 residues long. The ends were cut back, 0 bases at V and 4 bases at J, with 13 bases in the middle. Per the germline V gene, CDR1 is MNHEY and CDR2 is SVGAGI. CDR3 protein: CASSYSLAASYEQYF. In nucleotides, the CDR3 is TGTGCCAGCAGTTACTCTTTAGCGGCTTCTTACGAGCAGTACTTC.

This clonotype showed up many times. The J gene is TRBJ1-2, the V gene TRBV5-1; 8 positions agree with TRBD1. The trim removed 4 bases at V and 1 base at J, leaving 12 bases unmatched. Germline V gene lookup returns CDR1 SGHRS and CDR2 YFSETQ. This CDR3 is built from 17 residues. CDR3 sequence: CASSPGQGEGFNYGYTF. The CDR3 DNA is TGCGCCAGCAGCCCCGGACAGGGAGAGGGCTTTAACTATGGCTACACCTTC. The full variable domain, in which reference TRBV5-1 and TRBJ1-2 provide the parts outside the CDR3, is KAGVTQTPRYLIKTRGQQVTLSCSPISGHRSVSWYQQTPGQGLQFLFEYFSETQRNKGNFPGRFSGRQFSNSRSEMNVSTLELGDSALYLCASSPGQGEGFNYGYTFGSGTRLTVV.